These 9 T cell receptor beta chains share one sample of origin, sequenced in a study of shared clonotypes between healthy human individuals. The protocol was immunoSEQ multiplex PCR, while the TCRdb copy is restricted to in-frame clones and leaves out a portion. Among about 960,000 clones listed, over 60% were seen once. Sequencing was done on a sample of memory CD4+ T cells sorted from blood. Subset specified: CD45RA-negative fraction. These receptors originate from a man aged 18 to 29 in good health.

The rearrangement links TRBV7-2 to TRBJ2-1; tentative D call: TRBD2 (5 bases). This CDR3 is built from 16 residues. Trimming cost V 0 bases and J 4 bases, with 13 bases left between them. The germline V gene encodes CDR1 SGHTA and CDR2 FQGNSA. The CDR3 here is CASSLAGSGPYNEQFF. The CDR3 nucleotides read TGTGCCAGCAGCTTAGCTGGGAGCGGTCCTTACAATGAGCAGTTCTTC.

This clone came up once. The rearrangement joins TRBV7-2 to TRBJ2-3; no clear D. Germline values: CDR1 SGHTA, CDR2 FQGNSA. This CDR3 is built from 16 residues. The V end lost 3 bases, the J end lost 0 bases, and 13 bases lay between the germline ends. The CDR3 DNA follows: TGTGCCAGCAGCTTGGTTGGACGGCGAAGCACAGATACGCAGTATTTT. Translation gives CASSLVGRRSTDTQYF.

The chain has TRBV18 and TRBJ2-6; D is undetermined. The CDR3 length is 14 residues. V lost 5 bases and J 0 bases, leaving 5 bases between the germline ends. Germline-derived CDR1 and CDR2 are KGHSH and LQKENI. CDR3 coding DNA: TGTGCCAGCTCAGGAGTCTCTGGGGCCAACGTCCTGACTTTC. Translation gives CASSGVSGANVLTF. Variable domain in full (rest from reference TRBV18 and TRBJ2-6): NAGVMQNPRHLVRRRGQEARLRCSPMKGHSHVYWYRQLPEEGLKFMVYLQKENIIDESGMPKERFSAEFPKEGPSILRIQQVVRGDSAAYFCASSGVSGANVLTFGAGSRLTVL.

The chain has TRBV5-4 and TRBJ2-4; 9 bases line up with TRBD2. The germline V gene has CDR1 SGHNT and CDR2 YYREEE (reference sequence). This CDR3 spans 14 amino acids. J gave up 9 bases and V 4 bases, and 8 bases lay outside the gene matches. CDR3 DNA sequence: TGTGCCAGCAGCACCGGACTAGCGCAGAGCATTCAGTACTTC. Protein product: CASSTGLAQSIQYF. Full variable domain (remainder filled in from reference TRBV5-4 and TRBJ2-4): ETGVTQSPTHLIKTRGQQVTLRCSSQSGHNTVSWYQQALGQGPQFIFQYYREEENGRGNFPPRFSGLQFPNYSSELNVNALELDDSALYLCASSTGLAQSIQYFGAGTRLSVL.

The J gene is TRBJ1-4, the V gene TRBV9, with 9 bases fitting TRBD1. The germline V gene has CDR1 SGDLS and CDR2 YYNGEE. The CDR3 is 15 residues long. V dropped 4 bases and J dropped 8; count of bases not matched to a gene: 9. CDR3 DNA sequence: TGTGCCAGCAGCACCCCGACAGGGGGGGCGGAAAAACTGTTTTTT. Translating gives CASSTPTGGAEKLFF.

This clone was recorded a few times. The genes are TRBV30 and TRBJ1-1, with D hard to call. CDR3 length: 11 amino acids. Trimming stripped 8 bases from V and 4 bases from J, with 11 bases between. Germline CDR1 GTSNPN, CDR2 SVGIG (reference sequence). CDR3 sequence: CAGHRTTEAFF. CDR3 nucleotide sequence: TGTGCCGGTCACAGAACCACTGAAGCTTTCTTT.

V usage is TRBV7-2 and J usage is TRBJ2-3, with TRBD1 identical over 7 bases. Germline values: CDR1 SGHTA, CDR2 FQGNSA. Trimming cost V 8 bases and J 4 bases; bases outside gene matches: 12. The length of the CDR3 is 15 residues. In DNA form, the CDR3 reads TGTGCCAGCTTATGGGGGACAGCGACGTCAGATACGCAGTATTTT. It is translated as CASLWGTATSDTQYF.

The chain links TRBV18 to TRBJ2-3; unclear D gene. Germline CDR1 KGHSH, CDR2 LQKENI. The ends were cut back, 0 bases at V and 7 bases at J, with 8 bases in the middle. CDR3 length: 13 residues. The CDR3 region is CASSPPSKNTQYF. The CDR3 DNA reads as TGTGCCAGCTCACCACCTTCGAAGAATACGCAGTATTTT. The full variable domain, its missing parts supplied by reference TRBV18 and TRBJ2-3, is NAGVMQNPRHLVRRRGQEARLRCSPMKGHSHVYWYRQLPEEGLKFMVYLQKENIIDESGMPKERFSAEFPKEGPSILRIQQVVRGDSAAYFCASSPPSKNTQYFGPGTRLTVL.

In DNA form, the CDR3 reads TGCAGCGTGGTTGAAATGGGGATGTGGGGAAGTAACTATGGCTACACCTTC. Translating it yields CSVVEMGMWGSNYGYTF. The chain couples TRBV29-1 to TRBJ1-2; D gene uncertain. This CDR3 has 17 residues. Trimming pared 6 bases from V and 1 base from J, leaving 24 bases between. The germline V gene has CDR1 SQVTM and CDR2 ANQGSEA.